The T cell receptor beta chain under discussion was sequenced for a study of blood T cell repertoires in COVID-19. In the study overall: T cells, B-cell-depleted T cells, or PBMCs provided the cDNA or gDNA that served as material.

Clones were read by immunoSEQ multiplex PCR, and TCRdb kept only the in-frame ones, dropping some. The sample includes roughly 240,000 clones, around four fifths of them seen just once. Participants were aged about 18 to 90 years, lived in over 20 US areas, and enrolled virtually. Each participant's cohort was designated according to participant-reported clinical history. Those designated as exposed participants met a COVID-19 case within 2 weeks before study entry. The CDR3 contains 16 residues. Germline CDR1 reads KGHSH; CDR2 reads LQKENI. Trimming removed 3 bases from V and 3 bases from J; junction bases left unmatched: 8.

This receptor was identified in a woman between 35 and 50 years old who had been exposed to COVID-19. The V and J genes are TRBV18 and TRBJ1-2, with TRBD1 identical over 9 bases. The sequenced sample was PBMCs or T cells enriched from blood (not recorded which). The CDR3 region has the DNA TGTGCCAGCTCACCCTCGACAGGGGGGGAGTACTATGGCTACACCTTC. Protein: CASSPSTGGEYYGYTF.